The table lists the clone carrying this T cell receptor (beta chain) with a count of one. The CDR3 contains 13 residues. V dropped 10 bases and J dropped 0 bases, with 12 bases sitting between them. The V gene's germline CDR1 is WSHSY and CDR2 SAAADI. Authors' methods: By means of reference gene primer amplification, nucleated cell counts were estimated. Here immunoSEQ multiplex PCR was the method, and the copy in TCRdb shows in-frame clones only, minus some. The DNA was the basis for D and trimming; V, J and clone size are from that table. Of around 150,000 clones listed, approximately 80% are singletons. This entry belongs to a study of blood T cell repertoires in COVID-19. Study-level information: Specimens from acute and convalescent COVID-19 originated in the United States, Italy and Spain. T cells, B-cell-depleted T cells, or PBMCs supplied cDNA or gDNA.

The V and J genes are TRBV10-2 and TRBJ1-2; TRBD1 might be the D (5 bases). Specimen: peripheral blood. The source is an elderly woman with acute or convalescent COVID-19. The CDR3 sequence is CATRQTSNYGYTF. CDR3 DNA sequence: TGCGCCACCAGACAGACATCTAACTATGGCTACACCTTC.